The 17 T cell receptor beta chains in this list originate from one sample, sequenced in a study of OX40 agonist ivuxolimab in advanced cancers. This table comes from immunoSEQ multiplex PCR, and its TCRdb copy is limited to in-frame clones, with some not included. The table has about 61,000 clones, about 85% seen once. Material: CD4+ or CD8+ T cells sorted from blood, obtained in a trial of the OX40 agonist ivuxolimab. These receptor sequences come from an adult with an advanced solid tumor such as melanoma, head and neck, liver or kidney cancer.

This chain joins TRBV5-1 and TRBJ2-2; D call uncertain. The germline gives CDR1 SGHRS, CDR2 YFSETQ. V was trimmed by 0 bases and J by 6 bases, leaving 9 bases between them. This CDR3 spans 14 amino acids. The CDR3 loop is CASSLGERAGELFF. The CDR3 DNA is TGCGCCAGCAGCTTGGGGGAAAGGGCCGGGGAGCTGTTTTTT.

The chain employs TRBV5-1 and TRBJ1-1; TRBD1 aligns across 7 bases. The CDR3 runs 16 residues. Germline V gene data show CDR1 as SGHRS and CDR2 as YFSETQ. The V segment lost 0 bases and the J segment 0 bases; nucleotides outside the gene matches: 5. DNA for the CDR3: TGCGCCAGCAGCTTGGTGCCAGGGGGGGTGAACACTGAAGCTTTCTTT. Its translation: CASSLVPGGVNTEAFF.

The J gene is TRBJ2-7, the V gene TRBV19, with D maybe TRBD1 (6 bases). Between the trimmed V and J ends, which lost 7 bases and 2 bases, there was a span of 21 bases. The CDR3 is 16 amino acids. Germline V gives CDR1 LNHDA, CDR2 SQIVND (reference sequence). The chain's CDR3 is CASTITFRDKPYEQYF. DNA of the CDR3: TGTGCCAGTACCATTACCTTCCGGGACAAACCCTACGAGCAGTACTTC.

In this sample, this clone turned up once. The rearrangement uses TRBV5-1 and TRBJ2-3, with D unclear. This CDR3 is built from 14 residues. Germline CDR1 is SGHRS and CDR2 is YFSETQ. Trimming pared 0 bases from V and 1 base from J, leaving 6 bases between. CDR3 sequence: CASSLEGGTDTQYF. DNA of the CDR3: TGCGCCAGCAGCTTGGAAGGCGGCACAGATACGCAGTATTTT. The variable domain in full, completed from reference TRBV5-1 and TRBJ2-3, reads KAGVTQTPRYLIKTRGQQVTLSCSPISGHRSVSWYQQTPGQGLQFLFEYFSETQRNKGNFPGRFSGRQFSNSRSEMNVSTLELGDSALYLCASSLEGGTDTQYFGPGTRLTVL.

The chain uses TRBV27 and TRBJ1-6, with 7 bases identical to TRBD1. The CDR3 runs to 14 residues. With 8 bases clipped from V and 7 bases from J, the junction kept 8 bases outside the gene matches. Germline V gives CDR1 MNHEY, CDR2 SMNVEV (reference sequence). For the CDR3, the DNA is TGTGCCAGCCGCAACAGGGGACCCAATTCACCCCTCCACTTT. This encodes CASRNRGPNSPLHF.

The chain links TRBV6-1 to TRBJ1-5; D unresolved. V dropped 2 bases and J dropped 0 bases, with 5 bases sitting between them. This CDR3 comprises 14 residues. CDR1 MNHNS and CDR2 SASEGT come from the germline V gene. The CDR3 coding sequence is TGTGCCAGCAGTGAACAGTATAGCAATCAGCCCCAGCATTTT. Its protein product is CASSEQYSNQPQHF.

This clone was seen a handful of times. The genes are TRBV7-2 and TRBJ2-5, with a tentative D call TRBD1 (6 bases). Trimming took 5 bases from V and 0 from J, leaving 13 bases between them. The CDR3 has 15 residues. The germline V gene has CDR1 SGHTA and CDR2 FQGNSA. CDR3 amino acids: CASSPQTGYQETQYF. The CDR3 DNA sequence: TGTGCCAGCAGCCCTCAGACAGGATACCAAGAGACCCAGTACTTC.

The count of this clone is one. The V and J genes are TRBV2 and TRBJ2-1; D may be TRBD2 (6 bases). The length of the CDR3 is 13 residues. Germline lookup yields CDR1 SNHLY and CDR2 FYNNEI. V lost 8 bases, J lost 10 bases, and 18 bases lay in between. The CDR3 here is CASAGLPKIEQFF. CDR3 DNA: TGTGCCAGCGCGGGACTTCCGAAGATCGAGCAGTTCTTC.

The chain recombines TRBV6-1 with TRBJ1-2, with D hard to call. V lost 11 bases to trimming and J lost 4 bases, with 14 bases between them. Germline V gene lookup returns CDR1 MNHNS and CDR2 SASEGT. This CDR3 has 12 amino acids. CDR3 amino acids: CAAQAYPYGYTF. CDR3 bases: TGTGCCGCTCAGGCGTATCCCTATGGCTACACCTTC.

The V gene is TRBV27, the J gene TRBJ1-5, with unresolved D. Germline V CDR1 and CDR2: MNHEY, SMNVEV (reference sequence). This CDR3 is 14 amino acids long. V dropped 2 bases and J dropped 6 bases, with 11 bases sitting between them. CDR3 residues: CASSLMRKGQPQHF. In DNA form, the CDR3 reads TGTGCCAGCAGTTTAATGAGGAAGGGTCAGCCCCAGCATTTT.

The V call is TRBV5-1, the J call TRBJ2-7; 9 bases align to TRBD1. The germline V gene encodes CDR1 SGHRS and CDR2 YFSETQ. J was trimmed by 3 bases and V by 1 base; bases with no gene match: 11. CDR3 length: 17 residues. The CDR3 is CASSLSRTGVGGYEQYF. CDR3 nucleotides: TGCGCCAGCAGCTTGAGTCGGACAGGGGTGGGAGGCTACGAGCAGTACTTC.

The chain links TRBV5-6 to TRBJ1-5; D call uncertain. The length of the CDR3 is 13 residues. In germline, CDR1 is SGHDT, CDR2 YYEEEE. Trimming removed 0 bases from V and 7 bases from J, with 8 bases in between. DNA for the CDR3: TGTGCCAGCAGCTTGGCTTTGGGGCAGCCCCAGCATTTT. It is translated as CASSLALGQPQHF.

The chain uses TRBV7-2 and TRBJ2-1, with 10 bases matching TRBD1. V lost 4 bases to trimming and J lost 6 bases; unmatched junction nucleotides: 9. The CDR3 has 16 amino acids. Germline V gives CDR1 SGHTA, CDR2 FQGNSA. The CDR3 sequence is CASSSDRDRGGNEQFF. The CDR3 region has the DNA TGTGCCAGCAGCTCAGACCGGGACAGGGGCGGCAATGAGCAGTTCTTC.

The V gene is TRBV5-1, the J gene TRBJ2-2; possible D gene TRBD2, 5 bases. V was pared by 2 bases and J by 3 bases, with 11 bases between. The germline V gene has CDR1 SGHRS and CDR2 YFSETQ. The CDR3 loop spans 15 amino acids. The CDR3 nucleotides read TGCGCCAGCAGCTTACGAGGGCTCGACACCGGGGAGCTGTTTTTT. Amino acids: CASSLRGLDTGELFF.

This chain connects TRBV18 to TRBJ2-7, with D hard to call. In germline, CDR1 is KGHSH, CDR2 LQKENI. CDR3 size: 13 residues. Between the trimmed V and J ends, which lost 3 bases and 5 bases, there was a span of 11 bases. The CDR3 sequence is CASSPRRTDEQYF. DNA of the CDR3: TGTGCCAGCTCACCGCGAAGGACGGACGAGCAGTACTTC.

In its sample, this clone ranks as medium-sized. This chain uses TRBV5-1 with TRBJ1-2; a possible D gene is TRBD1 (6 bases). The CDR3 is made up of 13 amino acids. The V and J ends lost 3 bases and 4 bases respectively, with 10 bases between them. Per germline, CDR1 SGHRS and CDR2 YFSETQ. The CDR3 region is CASSSGQLYGYTF. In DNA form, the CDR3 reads TGCGCCAGCAGCTCCGGACAGCTCTATGGCTACACCTTC.

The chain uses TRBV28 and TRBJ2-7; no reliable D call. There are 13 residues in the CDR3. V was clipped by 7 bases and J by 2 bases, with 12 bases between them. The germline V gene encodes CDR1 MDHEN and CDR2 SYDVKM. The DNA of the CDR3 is TGTGCCAGCAAATTTGGCGGAACCTACGAGCAGTACTTC. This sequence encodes CASKFGGTYEQYF.